This TCR beta chain was found in a study of molecular identifiers for immune sequencing clone quantification. Generation of bulk TCR libraries relied on previously described methods and listed TCR primers. From the PCR reads, TCRdb called clonotypes with MiXCR, one entry per CDR3 protein. The data contain under 650,000 distinct CDR3 sequences, just under 20% of them singletons. The germline CDR1 and CDR2 sequences are SGHTA and FQGTGA. The CDR3 is 16 amino acids. The V and J ends lost 5 bases and 2 bases, in that order; junction bases with no gene match: 11. Study results and caveats: Highly expanded clone sizes could be underestimated by identical TCR molecules that share a barcode. It was shown that clones above 20 RNA copies held over 99% of effector molecules, but under 1% in naive cells.

Many counts were recorded for this clonotype. Its antigen is unknown. The sequenced sample consisted of naive CD8+ T cells from blood, with Jurkat cell RNA spiked in. Specified subset: FACS-sorted CD8+CD4-CCR7+CD45RA+ naive T cells. The V and J genes are TRBV7-3 and TRBJ2-5; TRBD1 matches at 7 bases. The clonotype comes from a human donor in good health. Some libraries in this study had Jurkat cell RNA spiked in. CDR3 protein: CASSAGFGTVQETQYF. The CDR3 DNA sequence: TGTGCCAGCAGCGCAGGCTTTGGGACAGTACAAGAGACCCAGTACTTC.